The 30 T cell receptor beta chains given below trace back to one sample, sequenced in a study of T cells expressing NK-cell markers (dated by TCRdb to 2020 to 2022). Library prep was done by 5' RACE. Reads for this sample came from an Illumina HiSeq 2000. TCRdb reprocessed the reads and lists each CDR3 protein sequence as a single entry, with no DNA. For this sample, the table gives 550,000 to 600,000 distinct CDR3 sequences. Of the sample, 3% to 4.5% falls within the top ten clones. Sequencing used blood T cells: a sorted CD56 or NKG2C T cell subset, CD4+ or CD8+ T cells, or bulk PBMC T cells (not recorded which). These receptors originate from a man younger than 30 in good health. Donor details come from another sample of the same person, matched by shared clones.

The V call is TRBV7-2, the J call TRBJ1-6. The length of the CDR3 is 13 residues. From germline, CDR1 is SGHTA and CDR2 FQGNSA. CDR3 sequence: CASSSGPLRALHF.

The V and J genes are TRBV10-1 and TRBJ2-3; TCRdb's D gene call, TRBD1, goes unchecked for lack of DNA. The germline CDR1 and CDR2 sequences are WNHNN and SYGVQD (reference sequence). The CDR3 sequence is 14 residues long. The CDR3 sequence: CASSESPWGGTQYF.

The CDR3 region is CASGGAAGTQETQYF. The V gene is TRBV12-3 or TRBV12-4, the J gene TRBJ2-5; TCRdb calls TRBD1, which cannot be checked without DNA. This CDR3 region has 15 residues.

The chain carries TRBV7-8 and TRBJ1-1; the D call from TCRdb, TRBD1, cannot be confirmed without DNA. CDR1 and CDR2 from the germline V gene are SGHVS and FQNEAQ. The CDR3 sequence is 17 residues long. The CDR3 protein is CASSSYRGLEENTEAFF.

This chain uses TRBV7-9 with TRBJ2-3; the D call of TRBD2 rests on TCRdb alone, since no DNA is present to check it. Germline V lookup: CDR1 SEHNR, CDR2 FQNEAQ (reference sequence). CDR3 length: 16 amino acids. Here the CDR3 reads CASSLVSGSVADTQYF. The full variable domain, its missing parts supplied by reference TRBV7-9 and TRBJ2-3, is DTGVSQNPRHKITKRGQNVTFRCDPISEHNRLYWYRQTLGQGPEFLTYFQNEAQLEKSRLLSDRFSAERPKGSFSTLEIQRTEQGDSAMYLCASSLVSGSVADTQYFGPGTRLTVL.

The chain is built from TRBV12-3 or TRBV12-4 and TRBJ2-7; there is no DNA to check the TCRdb D call of TRBD2. The CDR3 runs to 15 residues. CDR3 protein: CASSLDLAFSYEQYF.

The CDR3 region is CASSLGTARSGSPLHF. The chain links TRBV5-1 to TRBJ1-6. The CDR3 has 16 amino acids. The V gene's germline CDR1 is SGHRS and CDR2 YFSETQ. The whole variable domain, remainder taken from reference TRBV5-1 and TRBJ1-6, is KAGVTQTPRYLIKTRGQQVTLSCSPISGHRSVSWYQQTPGQGLQFLFEYFSETQRNKGNFPGRFSGRQFSNSRSEMNVSTLELGDSALYLCASSLGTARSGSPLHFGNGTRLTVT.

The rearrangement uses TRBV5-4 and TRBJ2-2; absent DNA, TCRdb's TRBD1 call cannot be checked. The CDR3 runs to 14 residues. CDR1 SGHNT and CDR2 YYREEE come from the germline V gene (reference sequence). Here the CDR3 reads CASTAVPPAGELFF.

The chain uses TRBV7-8 and TRBJ1-5. The CDR3 spans 13 residues. Germline CDR1 is SGHVS and CDR2 is FQNEAQ. This chain's CDR3 is CASSFSRNQPQHF.

This chain joins TRBV12-3 or TRBV12-4 and TRBJ1-1. This CDR3 contains 12 residues. The CDR3 spells CASILEDGEAFF.

V usage is TRBV12-3 or TRBV12-4 and J usage is TRBJ2-1. The CDR3 extends over 15 amino acids. CDR3 sequence reads: CASSSSWEAYNEQFF.

The V and J genes are TRBV5-1 and TRBJ2-7; no DNA is available, so the TRBD2 call from TCRdb remains unchecked. The CDR3 contains 15 residues. CDR1 is SGHRS and CDR2 is YFSETQ in the germline V gene. This CDR3 is CASSPVRAADYEQYF.

This sequence joins TRBV20-1 and TRBJ2-3; TCRdb names TRBD2, which stays unverified in the absence of DNA. The germline V gene has CDR1 DFQATT and CDR2 SNEGSKA (reference sequence). The CDR3 consists of 17 residues. The CDR3 is CSAPGLAGGGGPDTQYF.

Here the CDR3 reads CSAPGVRADTQYF. The V gene is TRBV20-1, the J gene TRBJ2-3; the D call from TCRdb, TRBD1, cannot be confirmed without DNA. Germline CDR1 and CDR2: DFQATT and SNEGSKA (reference sequence). The CDR3 runs 13 residues.

This sequence joins TRBV14 and TRBJ2-6. CDR3 size: 16 residues. Germline CDR1 and CDR2: SGHDN and FVKESK. CDR3: CASSKKWGYGANVLTF.

The V call is TRBV2, the J call TRBJ2-7; TCRdb indicates TRBD2, and absent DNA this call remains unverified. The CDR3 extends over 11 amino acids. Germline lookup yields CDR1 SNHLY and CDR2 FYNNEI. This chain's CDR3 is CASISSGRTYF. The full variable domain, completed using reference TRBV2 and TRBJ2-7, is EPEVTQTPSHQVTQMGQEVILRCVPISNHLYFYWYRQILGQKVEFLVSFYNNEISEKSEIFDDQFSVERPDGSNFTLKIRSTKLEDSAMYFCASISSGRTYFGPGTRLTVT.

The chain couples TRBV7-2 to TRBJ2-3; the TCRdb call, TRBD1, lacks DNA for checking. The germline gives CDR1 SGHTA, CDR2 FQGNSA. The CDR3 extends over 14 amino acids. The CDR3: CASSLGGRVDTQYF. The full variable domain, in which reference TRBV7-2 and TRBJ2-3 provide the parts outside the CDR3, is GAGVSQSPSNKVTEKGKDVELRCDPISGHTALYWYRQSLGQGLEFLIYFQGNSAPDKSGLPSDRFSAERTGGSVSTLTIQRTQQEDSAVYLCASSLGGRVDTQYFGPGTRLTVL.

The chain combines TRBV12-3 or TRBV12-4 with TRBJ2-7; the D gene TCRdb calls, TRBD1, cannot be checked with no DNA. The CDR3 consists of 16 residues. The CDR3 protein is CASSLGGSPQSHEQYF.

The chain has TRBV4-2 and TRBJ2-1; TCRdb's assignment of TRBD1 cannot be checked, as there is no DNA. The CDR3 spans 16 residues. Germline lookup yields CDR1 LGHNA and CDR2 YNFKEQ. The CDR3 sequence is CASSPGPSSSYNEQFF.

The V call is TRBV10-3, the J call TRBJ2-7; the D gene TCRdb calls, TRBD2, cannot be checked with no DNA. Germline CDR1 is ENHRY and CDR2 is SYGVKD. The CDR3 length is 16 residues. The CDR3 reads CAISESLTRGYYEQYF.

V gene TRBV30 combines with J gene TRBJ2-1. The CDR3 consists of 12 residues. The V gene's germline CDR1 is GTSNPN and CDR2 SVGIG (reference sequence). The CDR3 spells CAWSRTPNEQFF.

V is TRBV7-2 and J is TRBJ2-1; there is no DNA to check the TCRdb D call of TRBD1. The CDR3 contains 14 residues. Per germline, CDR1 SGHTA and CDR2 FQGNSA. CDR3 protein: CASSFRQGRNEQFF.

The genes are TRBV24-1 and TRBJ2-2; TCRdb's D call of TRBD2 is untestable without DNA. The germline V gene has CDR1 KGHDR and CDR2 SFDVKD. CDR3 length: 18 amino acids. CDR3: CATSDRIRLAGKTGELFF.

The chain recombines TRBV29-1 with TRBJ2-1; TCRdb calls TRBD2, which cannot be checked without DNA. Germline CDR1 and CDR2: SQVTM and ANQGSEA. This CDR3 contains 14 residues. The CDR3 loop reads CSGSLALSYNEQFF.

The V call is TRBV12-3 or TRBV12-4, the J call TRBJ1-5. This CDR3 spans 13 amino acids. The CDR3 protein is CASRMTGNQPQHF.

The gene calls are TRBV5-1 and TRBJ2-7; TCRdb's D call, TRBD1, is unchecked because there is no DNA. The germline V gene encodes CDR1 SGHRS and CDR2 YFSETQ. The CDR3 is made up of 17 amino acids. The CDR3 sequence is CASSLDPTGLLPGEQYF.

The genes are TRBV6-5 and TRBJ1-1; TCRdb returns TRBD1, unconfirmable since there is no DNA. This CDR3 is 15 amino acids long. Germline CDR1 reads MNHEY; CDR2 reads SVGAGI. CDR3 residues: CASSYSYQGHTEAFF.

V gene TRBV10-3 combines with J gene TRBJ2-5. The germline gives CDR1 ENHRY, CDR2 SYGVKD. The CDR3 is made up of 14 amino acids. The CDR3 loop reads CAISSKDEQETQYF.

The chain carries TRBV20-1 and TRBJ2-2; the TCRdb call, TRBD2, lacks DNA for checking. Germline values: CDR1 DFQATT, CDR2 SNEGSKA (reference sequence). CDR3 length: 17 residues. This chain's CDR3 is CSARGTSGRVTAGELFF.

The chain couples TRBV24-1 to TRBJ1-5. CDR3 length: 13 amino acids. Germline CDR1 reads KGHDR; CDR2 reads SFDVKD. CDR3 sequence: CATSDFGDQPQHF.